This T cell receptor (beta chain) was obtained from a study of read filtering for tumor transcriptome and immune sequencing. Background on the study: Roughly 8 patients were R-ISS I, about 16 were R-ISS II, six or seven were R-ISS III. Regarding the study as a whole: Even smaller IR-seq throughput identified most shared clonotypes. Without single-read clonotypes, shared clonotype proportions correlated more between IR-seq and RNA-seq.

Bone marrow was sampled from every patient at the time of active disease. The library was built from around 0.4 ug RNA with molecular barcoded adaptors for alpha/delta and beta/gamma chains. Each CDR3 protein gets one entry after TCRdb re-called the reads with MiXCR. Of around 130,000 distinct CDR3 sequences listed, roughly 13% were seen once; the top ten hold 11%. This clonotype has ten or more counts. Its antigen is as yet unknown. Germline CDR1 SQVTM, CDR2 ANQGSEA. The CDR3 sequence is 13 residues long. V lost 7 bases, J lost 8 bases, and 9 bases stayed unmatched. This clonotype originated in a donor at least 40 years old with multiple myeloma. Sequencing was performed on a population of CD138-negative cells sorted from bone marrow. V is TRBV29-1 and J is TRBJ2-1; 9 bases agree with TRBD2. For the CDR3, the DNA is TGCAGCGGTCGACGCGGGAGGGACGATGAGCAGTTCTTC. Amino acids: CSGRRGRDDEQFF.